This T cell receptor beta chain emerged from a study of PD-L1 blockade in urothelial cancer. Turning to the study itself: The median number of T cells present in blood samples was fewer than 150,000.

PCRs were each spiked with synthetic TCR analog templates. This table comes from immunoSEQ multiplex PCR, and its TCRdb copy is limited to in-frame clones, with some not included. This sample has under 40,000 clones; about 87% occur once, and the top ten carry approximately 3.7%. From germline, CDR1 is SGHTA and CDR2 FQGNSA. Trimming removed 1 base from V and 2 bases from J, with 12 bases in between. This CDR3 contains 16 residues. Each patient presented with locally advanced or metastatic urothelial carcinoma. The sequencing here drew on PBMCs, taken around atezolizumab (anti-PD-L1) treatment. The clonotype originates from a man aged 50 or older with urothelial cancer. The chain combines TRBV7-2 with TRBJ1-5; D is possibly TRBD1 (5 bases). CDR3 amino acids: CASSLEGDPGNQPQHF. Here the CDR3 DNA reads TGTGCCAGCAGCTTAGAAGGGGATCCCGGCAATCAGCCCCAGCATTTT.